This T cell receptor beta chain was obtained from a study of T cell responses to AZD1222 COVID-19 vaccine. Clones were read by immunoSEQ multiplex PCR, and TCRdb kept only the in-frame ones, dropping some. The sample contains about 140,000 clones, 85% to 95% of which appear only once. Details on this clone: Its antigen remains unknown.

Study-level findings and limits: Clonal diversity may have been underestimated in mostly white British donors.

This CDR3 contains 16 residues. The germline V gene has CDR1 MDHEN and CDR2 SYDVKM. Trimming cost V 4 bases and J 9 bases, with 19 bases left between them. This clonotype was obtained from an adult in good health. The sample was peripheral blood, taken on day 0 of AZD1222 vaccination. The chain joins TRBV28 to TRBJ1-6, with D perhaps TRBD1 (6 bases). Here the CDR3 DNA reads TGTGCCAGCAGTTCATCGGGGGGGCGAGGCATTTCACCCCTCCACTTT. Its protein product is CASSSSGGRGISPLHF.